This T cell receptor (beta chain) is from a study of cytomegalovirus exposure and HLA in healthy donors. Study-wide results and limits: One later analysis reportedly identified an Asian-associated ancestry cluster that showed fewer N-insertions than the roughly 700-donor mean. Later, TCR association rates were found to vary by HLA locus, highest for DRB1 and lowest for HLA-C. The authors enumerated roughly 180 TCR beta chains as linked to cytomegalovirus. The classifier was said to identify cytomegalovirus status with high specificity and sensitivity.

In this sample, this clone turned up a few times. Its matching antigen is unknown. The V segment lost 7 bases and the J segment 8 bases; nucleotides outside the gene matches: 14. The CDR3 spans 15 residues. CDR1 is MRHNA and CDR2 is SNTAGT in the germline V gene. Primers included in the PCR were 60 Vbeta and 13 Jbeta primers. Sequencing was performed with immunoSEQ multiplex PCR; in TCRdb, only in-frame clones are kept and a portion is missing. The sample has 150,000 to 200,000 clones, 60% to 85% seen once. The TCR was taken from a female donor in good health and CMV-seronegative. The chain uses TRBV6-4 and TRBJ2-1; 7 bases fit TRBD2. The sample comprised PBMCs. The CDR3, as DNA: TGTGCCAGCACAGCAGGCGGGAGCGGCTCGCATGAGCAGTTCTTC. This sequence encodes CASTAGGSGSHEQFF.